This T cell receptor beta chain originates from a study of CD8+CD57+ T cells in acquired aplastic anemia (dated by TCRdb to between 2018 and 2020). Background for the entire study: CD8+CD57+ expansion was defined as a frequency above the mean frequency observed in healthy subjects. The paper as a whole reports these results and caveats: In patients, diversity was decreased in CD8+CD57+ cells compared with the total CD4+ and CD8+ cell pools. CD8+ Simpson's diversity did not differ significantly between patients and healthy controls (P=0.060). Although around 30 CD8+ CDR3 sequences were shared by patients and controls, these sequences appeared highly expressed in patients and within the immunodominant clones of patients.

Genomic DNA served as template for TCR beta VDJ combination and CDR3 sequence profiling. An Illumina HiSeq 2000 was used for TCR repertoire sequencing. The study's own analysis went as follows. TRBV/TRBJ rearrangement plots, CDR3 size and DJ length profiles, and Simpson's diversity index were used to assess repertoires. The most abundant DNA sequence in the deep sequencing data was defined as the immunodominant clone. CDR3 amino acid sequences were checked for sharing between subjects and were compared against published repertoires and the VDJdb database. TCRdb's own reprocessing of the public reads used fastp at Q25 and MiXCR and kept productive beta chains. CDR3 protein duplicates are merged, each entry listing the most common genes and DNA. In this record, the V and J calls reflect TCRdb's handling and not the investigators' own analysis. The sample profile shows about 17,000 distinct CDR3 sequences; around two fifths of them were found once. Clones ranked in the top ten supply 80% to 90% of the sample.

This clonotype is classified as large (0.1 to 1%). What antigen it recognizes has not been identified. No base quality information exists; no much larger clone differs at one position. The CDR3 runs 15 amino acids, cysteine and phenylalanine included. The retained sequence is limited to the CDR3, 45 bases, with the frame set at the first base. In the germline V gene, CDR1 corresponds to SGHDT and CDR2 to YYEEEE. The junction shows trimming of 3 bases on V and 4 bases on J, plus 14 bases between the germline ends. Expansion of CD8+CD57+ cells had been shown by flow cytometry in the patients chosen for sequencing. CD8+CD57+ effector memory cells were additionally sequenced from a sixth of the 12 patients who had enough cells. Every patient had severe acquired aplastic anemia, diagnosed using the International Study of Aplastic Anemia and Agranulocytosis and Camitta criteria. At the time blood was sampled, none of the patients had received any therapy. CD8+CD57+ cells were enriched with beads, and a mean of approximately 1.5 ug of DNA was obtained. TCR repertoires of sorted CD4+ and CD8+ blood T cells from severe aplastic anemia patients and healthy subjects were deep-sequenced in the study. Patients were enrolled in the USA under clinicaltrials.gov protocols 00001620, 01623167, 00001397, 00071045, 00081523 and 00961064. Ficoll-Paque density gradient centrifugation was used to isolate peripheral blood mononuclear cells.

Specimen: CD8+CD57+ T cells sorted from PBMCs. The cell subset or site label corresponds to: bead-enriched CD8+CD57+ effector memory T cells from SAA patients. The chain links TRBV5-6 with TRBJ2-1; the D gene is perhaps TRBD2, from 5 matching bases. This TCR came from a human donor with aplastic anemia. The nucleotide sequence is TGTGCCAGCAGCTCCGAGCGGACCCTATACAATGAGCAGTTCTTC. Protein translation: CASSSERTLYNEQFF.